The 7 T cell receptor beta chains below were found in one sample sequenced in a study of blood T cell repertoires in COVID-19. TCRdb keeps only in-frame clones here, not all; method: immunoSEQ multiplex PCR. The data hold roughly 300,000 clones, with roughly 85% observed a single time. The sequenced sample was peripheral blood. The receptors shown here come from a woman aged 50 to 60 who had recovered from COVID-19.

The chain recombines TRBV4-3 with TRBJ2-3, with D possibly TRBD2 on 6 matching bases. This CDR3 comprises 18 residues. Trimming stripped 1 base from V and 2 bases from J, with 19 bases between. Germline V CDR1 and CDR2: LGHNA, YSLEER. DNA for the CDR3: TGCGCCAGCAGCCAAGTAATTATTGTCGCGGGGTCCACAGATACGCAGTATTTT. It yields the protein CASSQVIIVAGSTDTQYF.

The chain recombines TRBV24-1 with TRBJ2-2; 13 positions agree with TRBD2. After removal of 0 bases from V and 1 base from J, the junction contained 10 bases not matched to a gene. The length of the CDR3 is 21 residues. In germline, CDR1 is KGHDR, CDR2 SFDVKD. CDR3 coding DNA: TGTGCCACCAGTGATTTGCGCGTCGGGACTAGCGGGATGCTGAACACCGGGGAGCTGTTTTTT. This encodes CATSDLRVGTSGMLNTGELFF.

The chain employs TRBV6-5 and TRBJ2-3, with TRBD2 matching over 14 bases. With 6 bases clipped from V and 6 bases from J, the junction kept 2 bases outside the gene matches. The germline gives CDR1 MNHEY, CDR2 SVGAGI. CDR3 length: 14 amino acids. In nucleotides, the CDR3 is TGTGCCAGCAGCGGGACTAGCGGGAGTGATACGCAGTATTTT. Protein: CASSGTSGSDTQYF.

The genes are TRBV7-2 and TRBJ2-7; D remains ambiguous. The CDR3 covers 15 residues. Germline CDR1 is SGHTA and CDR2 is FQGNSA. V dropped 4 bases and J dropped 0 bases, with 13 bases sitting between them. For the CDR3, the DNA is TGTGCCAGCAGCTCCACCCTAGGTCTCTCCTACGAGCAGTACTTC. It codes for CASSSTLGLSYEQYF.

V gene TRBV6-2 or TRBV6-3 combines with J gene TRBJ2-7, with a tentative D call TRBD1 (6 bases). Germline-derived CDR1 and CDR2 are MNHEY and SVGEGT. The CDR3 spans 15 residues. V lost 4 bases, J lost 0 bases, and 13 bases lay in between. The CDR3 sequence is CASSLDRLSSYEQYF. Here the CDR3 DNA reads TGTGCCAGCAGTTTGGACAGACTGAGCTCCTACGAGCAGTACTTC.

This chain connects TRBV12-3 or TRBV12-4 to TRBJ1-1, with D possibly TRBD1 on 5 matching bases. Trimming stripped 5 bases from V and 8 bases from J, with 12 bases between. This CDR3 spans 12 amino acids. The CDR3 nucleotides are TGTGCCAGCAGTCTCCCGGGGGGGGAAGCTTTCTTT. Its translation: CASSLPGGEAFF.

The chain joins TRBV7-9 to TRBJ2-3; 10 positions match TRBD2. Per germline, CDR1 SEHNR and CDR2 FQNEAQ (reference sequence). The CDR3 has 18 amino acids. V shed 4 bases, J shed 4 bases, and the junction held 14 bases outside the gene matches. CDR3 region: CASSSRSGRARIADTQYF. The DNA of the CDR3 is TGTGCCAGCAGCTCTCGCAGCGGGAGGGCCAGGATCGCAGATACGCAGTATTTT.